The clone carrying this TCR beta chain was counted between two and nine times. V gave up 2 bases and J gave up 4 bases, with 14 bases separating them. Germline CDR1 reads MNHEY; CDR2 reads SVGAGI. This CDR3 contains 15 residues. This entry is derived from a study of T cells after yellow fever vaccination. For the study at large: Some fractions had low cell numbers, and these were prepared with SMART-Seq v4 Ultra Low Input.

UMIs were added to TCR cDNA along with a universal primer site when it was made by 5'RACE template switching. MiXCR was run by TCRdb on the 5' RACE reads, yielding one entry per CDR3 protein. The top ten hold about a sixth of the sample, which has hundreds of thousands of distinct CDR3 sequences, about 8.7% seen once. The sequence derives from a man aged 18 to 30 who received the YFV17D yellow fever vaccine. This specimen consisted of PBMCs, obtained on the day of the first yellow fever vaccination. This chain connects TRBV6-5 to TRBJ2-5, with D perhaps matching TRBD1 (6 bases). CDR3 sequence (DNA): TGTGCCAGCAGTTACCAGGGGCCCCCGTTAGAGACCCAGTACTTC. The encoded protein is CASSYQGPPLETQYF.